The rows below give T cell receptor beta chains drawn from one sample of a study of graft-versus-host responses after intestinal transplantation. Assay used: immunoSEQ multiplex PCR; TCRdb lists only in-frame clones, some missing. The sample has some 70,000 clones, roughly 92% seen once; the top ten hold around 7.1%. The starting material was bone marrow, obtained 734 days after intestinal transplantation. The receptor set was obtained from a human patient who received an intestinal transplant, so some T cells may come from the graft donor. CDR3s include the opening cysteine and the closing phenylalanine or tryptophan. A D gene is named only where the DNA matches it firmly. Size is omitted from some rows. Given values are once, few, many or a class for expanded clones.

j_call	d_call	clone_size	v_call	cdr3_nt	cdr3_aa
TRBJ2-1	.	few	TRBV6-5	TGTGCCAGCAGTCCTTACGGAGGAGAGCAGTTCTTC	CASSPYGGEQFF
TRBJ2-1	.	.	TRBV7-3	TGTGCCAGCAGCTTAACGTTTGCGGGGCACAATGAGCAGTTCTTC	CASSLTFAGHNEQFF
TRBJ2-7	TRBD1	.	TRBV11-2	TGTGCCAGCACCCCGACAGGGGACGAGCAGTACTTC	CASTPTGDEQYF
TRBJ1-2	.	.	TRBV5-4	TGTGCCAGCAGCTTGGAAGCCGCCGCAGGGTCCCTCTATGGCTACACCTTC	CASSLEAAAGSLYGYTF
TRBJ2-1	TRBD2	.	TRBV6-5	TGTGCCAGCGGGGCTAGCGGTTACAATGAGCAGTTCTTC	CASGASGYNEQFF
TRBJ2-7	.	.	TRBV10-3	TGTGCCATCAGTGCGGGCGGCCAGGGGTACGAGCAGTACTTC	CAISAGGQGYEQYF
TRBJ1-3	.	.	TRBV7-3	TGTGCCAGCAGCTTGGACGGAGGAAACACCATATATTTT	CASSLDGGNTIYF
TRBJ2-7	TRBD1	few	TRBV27	TGTGCCAGCAGGAGGACAGGCTCCTACGAGCAGTACTTC	CASRRTGSYEQYF
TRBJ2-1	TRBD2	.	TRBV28	TGTGCCAGCAGCCTCGGGCTAGCGGGAGTCGTCTACAATGAGCAGTTCTTC	CASSLGLAGVVYNEQFF
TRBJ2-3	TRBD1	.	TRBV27	TGTGCCAGCAGTCTATCGAGACAGGGGGCCAATACGCAGTATTTT	CASSLSRQGANTQYF
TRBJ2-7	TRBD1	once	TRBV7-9	TGTGCCAGCAGCTTAGCGACAGGGAGTCTCTCCGAGCAGTACTTC	CASSLATGSLSEQYF
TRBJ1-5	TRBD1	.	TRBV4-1	TGCGCCAGCAGCCAAGATCAAGATCAGTCGGGACAGCCATTGGGGCGACGACAGCCCCAGCATTTT	CASSQDQDQSGQPLGRRQPQHF
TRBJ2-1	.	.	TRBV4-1	TGCGCCAGCAGCCAAGCGGGACTCCCGTTGACAAATGAGCAGTTCTTC	CASSQAGLPLTNEQFF
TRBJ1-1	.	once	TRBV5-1	TGCGCCAGCAGCGGGGTTGGGAAAGCTTTCTTT	CASSGVGKAFF
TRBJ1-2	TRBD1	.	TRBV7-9	TGTGCCAGCAGCTTATTTGGACAGGGGTATGGCTACACCTTC	CASSLFGQGYGYTF
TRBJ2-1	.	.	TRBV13	TGTGCCAGCAGCCCCACGGGGAGGAGCTCCTACAATGAGCAGTTCTTC	CASSPTGRSSYNEQFF
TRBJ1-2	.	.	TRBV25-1	TGTGCCAGCAGTACTATCGGCGGGGCGGGAGTGCGTGGCTACACCTTC	CASSTIGGAGVRGYTF
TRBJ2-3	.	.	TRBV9	TGTGCCAGCAGCCCTCTGCAGCAGGGGCGTGGGACAGATACGCAGTATTTT	CASSPLQQGRGTDTQYF
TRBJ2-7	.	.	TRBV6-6	TGTGCCAGCAGTTACTCGGACCTCAACCAGCAGTACTTC	CASSYSDLNQQYF
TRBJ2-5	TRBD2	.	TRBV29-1	TGCAGCGTTGAAAAGGAACTAGCGGTTTTAACCCAGTACTTC	CSVEKELAVLTQYF
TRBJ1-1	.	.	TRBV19	TGTGCCAGTAGTATACAGGACGGGTACACTGAAGCTTTCTTT	CASSIQDGYTEAFF
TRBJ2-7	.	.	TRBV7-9	TGTGCCAGCAGCTTCGACGGGAACTCCTACGAGCAGTACTTC	CASSFDGNSYEQYF
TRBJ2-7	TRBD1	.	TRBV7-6	TGTGCCAGCAGCCTCCGGGTGGACAGGGTCGACGGCGAGCAGTACTTC	CASSLRVDRVDGEQYF
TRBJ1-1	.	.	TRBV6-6	TGTGCCAGTGTCGGGATCACTGAAGCTTTCTTT	CASVGITEAFF
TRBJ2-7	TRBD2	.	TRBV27	TGTGCCAGCAGTTTCATTGGCGGGAGTCCCCACGAGCAGTACTTC	CASSFIGGSPHEQYF
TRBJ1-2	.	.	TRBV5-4	TGTGCCAGCAGCTTGGACGACTATGGCTACACCTTC	CASSLDDYGYTF
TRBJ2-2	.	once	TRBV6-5	TGTGCCAGCATCACCGACAGGTGGGGCACCGGGGAGCTGTTTTTT	CASITDRWGTGELFF
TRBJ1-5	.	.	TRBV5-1	TGCACCGACAAGCTTGGAGGTAGAAGATGCAAGAATCAGCCCCAGCATTTT	CTDKLGGRRCKNQPQHF
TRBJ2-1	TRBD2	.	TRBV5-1	TGCGCCAGCAGCTTCCTGACTAGCGGGAGGGCCGGGAGGAATGAGCAGTTCTTC	CASSFLTSGRAGRNEQFF
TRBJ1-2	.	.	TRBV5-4	TGTGCCAGCAGCCTGGACAGCCCGGGGTATGGCTACACCTTC	CASSLDSPGYGYTF
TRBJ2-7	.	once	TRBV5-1	TGCGCCAGCAGCTTCGACAGGTACGAGCAGTACTTC	CASSFDRYEQYF
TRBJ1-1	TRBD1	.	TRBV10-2	TGCGCCAGCAGTACCACCTCGGGACAGTTGAACACTGAAGCTTTCTTT	CASSTTSGQLNTEAFF
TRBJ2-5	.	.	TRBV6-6	TGTGCCAGCAGTTCCGCCGGCGGTTGGTACTTC	CASSSAGGWYF
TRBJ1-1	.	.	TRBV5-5	TGTGCCAGCAGCTTACGGGGAAGTGAAGCTTTCTTT	CASSLRGSEAFF
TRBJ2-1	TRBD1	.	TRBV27	TGTGCCAGCAGTACCTCGCGGGGACAGGCTTACAATGAGCAGTTCTTC	CASSTSRGQAYNEQFF
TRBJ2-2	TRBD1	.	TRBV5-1	TGCGCCAGCAGCCCGGGAACAGGGGCCGCGACAAACACCGGGGAGCTGTTTTTT	CASSPGTGAATNTGELFF
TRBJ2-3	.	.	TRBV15	TGTGCCACCAGCAGAGATTCTTCCTCTAGCACAGATACGCAGTATTTT	CATSRDSSSSTDTQYF
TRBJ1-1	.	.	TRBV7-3	TGTGCCAGCAGCTTATTGGGTGAGGGAAGAGGTACTGAAGCTTTCTTT	CASSLLGEGRGTEAFF
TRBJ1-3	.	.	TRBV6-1	TGTGCCGGAGGGACTAGGCCTGGAAACACCATATATTTT	CAGGTRPGNTIYF
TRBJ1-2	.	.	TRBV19	TGTGCCAGTAGCGCAATGCCGGACGGTAACTATGGCTACACCTTC	CASSAMPDGNYGYTF
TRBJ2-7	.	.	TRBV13	TGTGCCAGCAGCTTAGGTGGCTACGAGCAGTACTTC	CASSLGGYEQYF
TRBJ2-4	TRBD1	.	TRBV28	TGTGCCAGCAGTTCCGGGACAGGGGACAAAAACATTCAGTACTTC	CASSSGTGDKNIQYF
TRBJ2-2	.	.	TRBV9	TGTGCCAGCAGCGTAGGCTCCCTCCGGAACACCGGGGAGCTGTTTTTT	CASSVGSLRNTGELFF
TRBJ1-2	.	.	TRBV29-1	TGCAGCGTTCCCTTGGTACGGGAGGGATTCTATGGCTACACCTTC	CSVPLVREGFYGYTF
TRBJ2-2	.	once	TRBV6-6	TGTGCCAGCAGTGCAGGGGCCGGGGAGCTGTTTTTT	CASSAGAGELFF
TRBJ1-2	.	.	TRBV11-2	TGTGCCAGCAGCTTTGGGTGGAGTGGCTACACCTTC	CASSFGWSGYTF
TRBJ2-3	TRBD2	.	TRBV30	TGTGCCCAGGGATCCCCTCGGCGGGGACTAGCATCCCACACAGATACGCAGTATTTT	CAQGSPRRGLASHTDTQYF
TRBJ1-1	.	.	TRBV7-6	TGTGCCAGCAGCTTTGGGAGATACACTGAAGCTTTCTTT	CASSFGRYTEAFF
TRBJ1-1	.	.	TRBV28	TGTGCCAGCAGTCTGTCAGACGGGTGGAACACTGAAGCTTTCTTT	CASSLSDGWNTEAFF
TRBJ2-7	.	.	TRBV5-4	TGTGCCAGCAGCGATCTCCAGGTAGAAGAGCAGTACTTC	CASSDLQVEEQYF